These T cell receptor beta chains were read from a single sample in a study of T cells after yellow fever vaccination. TCRdb analysed the 5' RACE reads with MiXCR anew, one entry per CDR3 protein. The profile covers 150,000 to 200,000 distinct CDR3 sequences, with 9.5% to 12% appearing a single time and around 34% taken by the ten largest. The sample consisted of CD8+ T cells sorted from PBMCs, taken 15 days after the yellow fever booster vaccination. The source is a man between 18 and 29 years old who received the YFV17D yellow fever vaccine. Both conserved end residues are part of each CDR3. The D gene is left open where the match is weak. Where a row states a size, it is once, few, many or the class of an expanded clone; other rows omit it.

V	size	J	D	DNA	CDR3
TRBV5-5	few	TRBJ2-2	-	TGTGCCAGCAGCTTGGTTGTAATAGCCAACACCGGGGAGCTGTTTTTT	CASSLVVIANTGELFF
TRBV7-8	-	TRBJ1-1	TRBD1	TGTGCCAGCAGCCTACCGGGACAGGGTGGCACTGAAGCTTTCTTT	CASSLPGQGGTEAFF
TRBV21-1	few	TRBJ1-1	-	-	CASSKVGGGAGNTEAFF
TRBV7-2	-	TRBJ2-7	TRBD1	TGTGCCAGCAGCCCGACAGGGCGAGGAGCCTACGAGCAGTACTTC	CASSPTGRGAYEQYF
TRBV7-8	few	TRBJ2-7	TRBD2	TGTGCCAGCACCACTCGCGGGGGATACCCTAACGAGCAGTACTTC	CASTTRGGYPNEQYF
TRBV29-1	-	TRBJ2-7	TRBD2	TGCAGCGTAAACGGACTAGCTGAGACCTACGAGCAGTACTTC	CSVNGLAETYEQYF
TRBV7-6	-	TRBJ1-2	-	TGTGCCAGCAGCTTAGCAGGGCCGAGTAACTATGGCTACACCTTC	CASSLAGPSNYGYTF
TRBV4-1	few	TRBJ1-2	-	TGCGCCAGCAGCTCCCAGACAGCCGCCTACTATGGCTACACCTTC	CASSSQTAAYYGYTF
TRBV7-2	few	TRBJ2-5	-	TGTGCCAGCAGCTTCACAGGGTTCCAAGAGACCCAGTACTTC	CASSFTGFQETQYF
TRBV25-1	-	TRBJ2-7	-	TGTGCCAGCAGTGGTTGGTCGGGGTCCTACGAGCAGTACTTC	CASSGWSGSYEQYF
TRBV6-2/TRBV6-3	few	TRBJ2-5	-	TGTGCCAGCAGTTGGGTTAGCTCTACGGCGGAGACCCAGTACTTC	CASSWVSSTAETQYF
TRBV4-3	-	TRBJ2-6	TRBD2	TGCGCCAGCAGCCAAGATGGGGGGGCTGGGGCCAACGTCCTGACTTTC	CASSQDGGAGANVLTF
TRBV4-1	-	TRBJ1-3	TRBD1	TGCGCCAGCAGCCATGTAACAGGGGGATCTGGAAACACCATATATTTT	CASSHVTGGSGNTIYF
TRBV10-3	few	TRBJ2-5	TRBD2	TGTGCCATCAGCCCATCGATAGCGGGGGGGCTGGAGACCCAGTACTTC	CAISPSIAGGLETQYF
TRBV27	-	TRBJ2-3	TRBD1	TGTGCCAGCTCGACAGGGAAAACAGATACGCAGTATTTT	CASSTGKTDTQYF
TRBV6-6	-	TRBJ1-2	TRBD1	TGTGCCAGCAGGGCCGGGACAGGGGAAGGCTACACCTTC	CASRAGTGEGYTF
TRBV6-1	few	TRBJ1-1	TRBD1	TGTGCCAGCAGCGGACAGGGGACCTCTGAAGCTTTCTTT	CASSGQGTSEAFF
TRBV7-3	-	TRBJ2-3	TRBD1	TGTGCCAGCAGCACCCGCGCACACAGGGGCCCCCGGGGAGATACGCAGTATTTT	CASSTRAHRGPRGDTQYF
TRBV4-1	-	TRBJ2-5	-	TGCGCCAGCAGCCACCCCCCCGACGGTCAAGAGACCCAGTACTTC	CASSHPPDGQETQYF
TRBV27	few	TRBJ2-1	TRBD2	TGTGCCAGCAGCCCGCTAGCGGGGGGAGGCAATGAGCAGTTCTTC	CASSPLAGGGNEQFF
TRBV6-5	-	TRBJ1-5	-	TGTGCCAGCAGTTACTCGTCACAGGGCAATCAGCCCCAGCATTTT	CASSYSSQGNQPQHF
TRBV14	-	TRBJ2-7	-	TGTGCCAGCAGCCAACTAAGCGGGTACGAGCAGTACTTC	CASSQLSGYEQYF
TRBV27	few	TRBJ2-7	-	TGTGCCAGCAGTCTCAACAGGGCCCACGAGCAGTACTTC	CASSLNRAHEQYF
TRBV4-2	few	TRBJ2-1	-	TGTGCCAGCAGCCTGTCGGGTTACGAGCAGTTCTTC	CASSLSGYEQFF
TRBV11-2	few	TRBJ2-1	TRBD2	TGTGCCAGCAGCACATCGGGGGGGCTTGGTGGTGAGCAGTTCTTC	CASSTSGGLGGEQFF
TRBV4-1	-	TRBJ1-5	-	TGCGCCAGCAGCCAAGAGTATACGCCAGGCCGACATCAGCCCCAGCATTTT	CASSQEYTPGRHQPQHF
TRBV4-1	few	TRBJ2-5	-	TGCGCCAGCAGCCAAGCTTGGGGATTAGAGACCCAGTACTTC	CASSQAWGLETQYF
TRBV6-5	-	TRBJ2-2	-	TGTGCCAGCAGTTACGGGTACACCGGGGAGCTGTTTTTT	CASSYGYTGELFF
TRBV4-3	many	TRBJ2-1	-	TGCGCCAGCAGCTCGCCTGCCGTTTCAGGGCTCTCCTACAATGAGCAGTTCTTC	CASSSPAVSGLSYNEQFF
TRBV10-3	-	TRBJ1-1	TRBD1	TGTGCCATCAGTGAGTCACAGACAGGGATCGGCACTGAAGCTTTCTTT	CAISESQTGIGTEAFF